A single sample is the source of the 17 T cell receptor beta chains below, sequenced in a study of long-term antiretroviral therapy in people with HIV. The assay used was immunoSEQ (version v3.0), run at survey level. Profiled with immunoSEQ multiplex PCR; TCRdb holds only in-frame clones, not every one. The sample contains nearly 11,000 clones, under 85% of which appear only once. The material sequenced was unsorted PBMCs, taken at the start of antiretroviral therapy, before treatment. Source of these receptors: a young man with HIV.

The chain combines TRBV27 with TRBJ2-3; D unclear. Per germline, CDR1 MNHEY and CDR2 SMNVEV (reference sequence). The CDR3 is 14 amino acids. Trimming pared 4 bases from V and 0 bases from J, leaving 8 bases between. The CDR3 region is CASSWITSTDTQYF. CDR3 nucleotides: TGTGCCAGCAGTTGGATCACTAGCACAGATACGCAGTATTTT.

This clone is medium-sized. The V call is TRBV5-4, the J call TRBJ2-1, with TRBD1 as a possible D gene (5 bases). The germline V gene has CDR1 SGHNT and CDR2 YYREEE (reference sequence). The length of the CDR3 is 12 residues. V lost 9 bases to trimming and J lost 6 bases, with 13 bases between them. The DNA for the CDR3 is TGTGCCACAGGGTATAGGATCAATGAGCAGTTCTTC. Amino acid sequence: CATGYRINEQFF.

Notes on this clone: A read error may account for a junction end that differs from germline. The chain combines TRBV7-8 with TRBJ2-7; possibly TRBD1 for D (6 bases). The CDR3 is made up of 13 amino acids. Germline CDR1 SGHVS, CDR2 FQNEAQ. The CDR3 loop reads CASNRDTGRRLTF. In DNA, the CDR3 is TGTGCCAGCAACCGGGACACCGGCAGGCGACTTACCTTC.

The V and J genes are TRBV12-5 and TRBJ2-1, with D unresolved. V lost 2 bases and J lost 7, with 9 bases in between. Germline V gene lookup returns CDR1 LGHNT and CDR2 FRNRAP. The CDR3 contains 13 residues. CDR3 sequence (DNA): TGTGCTAGTGGTTTGCCCGGGTTGAATGAGCAGTTCTTC. Translation: CASGLPGLNEQFF. Filled out from reference TRBV12-5 and TRBJ2-1, the complete variable domain reads DARVTQTPRHKVTEMGQEVTMRCQPILGHNTVFWYRQTMMQGLELLAYFRNRAPLDDSGMPKDRFSAEMPDATLATLKIQPSEPRDSAVYFCASGLPGLNEQFFGPGTRLTVL.

The chain employs TRBV6-5 and TRBJ1-2, with a possible D match to TRBD1 (5 bases). Looked up from germline, CDR1 is MNHEY and CDR2 is SVGAGI. Trimming took off 2 bases at V and 1 base at J, with 11 bases between the two ends. The CDR3 consists of 15 residues. CDR3 residues: CASSYGQGYNYGYTF. The CDR3, as DNA: TGTGCCAGCAGTTACGGGCAGGGATATAACTATGGCTACACCTTC.

V gene TRBV15 combines with J gene TRBJ1-4; D perhaps matches TRBD1 (5 bases). V was trimmed by 4 bases and J by 7 bases, leaving 13 bases between them. This CDR3 has 14 residues. CDR1 is LNHNV, CDR2 YYDKDF, per germline (reference sequence). The CDR3 protein is CATSMGREIEKLFF. The CDR3 region has the DNA TGTGCCACCAGCATGGGCAGGGAGATTGAAAAACTGTTTTTT.

The chain combines TRBV4-3 with TRBJ2-3; D not certain. V gave up 0 bases and J gave up 5 bases, with 15 bases separating them. The CDR3 is 16 amino acids. CDR1 and CDR2 (germline): LGHNA, YSLEER. The CDR3: CASSQEEDPRVDTQYF. The CDR3 nucleotides read TGCGCCAGCAGCCAAGAAGAGGACCCACGAGTAGATACGCAGTATTTT.

This clone is classed as medium-sized. The chain combines TRBV6-5 with TRBJ1-1, with a possible D match to TRBD1 (5 bases). CDR1 MNHEY and CDR2 SVGAGI come from the germline V gene. V lost 1 base and J 5 bases, leaving 11 bases between the germline ends. The CDR3 runs 14 residues. This chain's CDR3 is CASSYYGGRTEAFF. The CDR3 DNA reads TGTGCCAGCAGTTACTACGGGGGACGGACTGAAGCTTTCTTT.

This rearrangement joins TRBV7-8 to TRBJ2-1; D possibly matches TRBD1 or TRBD2 (5 bases each). Germline V lookup: CDR1 SGHVS, CDR2 FQNEAQ. The CDR3 is 15 residues long. Between the trimmed V and J ends, which lost 5 bases and 8 bases, there was a span of 19 bases. CDR3 sequence: CASSVPGPRLYEQFF. CDR3 DNA sequence: TGTGCCAGCAGCGTACCGGGGCCGAGGTTGTATGAGCAGTTCTTC.

The rearrangement links TRBV19 to TRBJ2-5; a possible D gene is TRBD1 (5 bases). Per the germline V gene, CDR1 is LNHDA and CDR2 is SQIVND (reference sequence). The CDR3 has 15 amino acids. The ends were cut back, 3 bases at V and 5 bases at J, with 16 bases in the middle. The CDR3 spells CASSMRLGLGETQYF. CDR3 DNA: TGTGCCAGTAGTATGCGATTGGGGCTCGGGGAGACCCAGTACTTC.

This chain uses TRBV18 with TRBJ1-1; TRBD1 is a possible D gene (5 bases). Germline CDR1 is KGHSH and CDR2 is LQKENI. The V end lost 4 bases, the J end lost 1 base, and 10 bases lay between the germline ends. CDR3 length: 14 residues. DNA of the CDR3: TGTGCCAGCTCACGCCGGGGACGGAACACTGAAGCTTTCTTT. It translates to CASSRRGRNTEAFF.

The J gene is TRBJ2-7, the V gene TRBV4-2, with TRBD2 matching 10 bases. CDR1 and CDR2 (germline): LGHNA, YNFKEQ. The CDR3 contains 16 residues. The V and J ends lost 0 bases and 2 bases, in that order; junction bases with no gene match: 4. In DNA, the CDR3 is TGTGCCAGCAGCCAAGATAGGACTAGCGGAGCCTACGAGCAGTACTTC. Amino acid sequence: CASSQDRTSGAYEQYF.

The CDR3 DNA is TGTGCCAGCAGGGTCGATCGGGACAGGGGATCGTTGTACCAAGAGACCCAGTACTTC. Translated, it gives CASRVDRDRGSLYQETQYF. The chain combines TRBV2 with TRBJ2-5, with 10 bases fitting TRBD1. Germline CDR1 is SNHLY and CDR2 is FYNNEI. With V trimmed by 6 bases and J by 0 bases, 16 bases remained unmatched. The CDR3 runs to 19 residues.

This chain uses TRBV14 with TRBJ2-1, with unresolved D. Deletions cut 0 bases from V and 4 bases from J, with 13 bases between. The CDR3 consists of 16 residues. Germline CDR1 and CDR2: SGHDN and FVKESK. The CDR3 region is CASSQDLALRYNEQFF. As DNA, the CDR3 is TGTGCCAGCAGCCAAGATCTGGCTTTGCGGTACAATGAGCAGTTCTTC.

The V and J genes are TRBV30 and TRBJ1-1; no clear D. Trimming shortened V by 2 bases and J by 0 bases, and 7 bases separated the two germline ends. CDR3 length equals 13 residues. CDR1 GTSNPN and CDR2 SVGIG come from the germline V gene (reference sequence). The CDR3 is CAWSRRMNTEAFF. DNA for the CDR3: TGTGCCTGGAGTAGGCGGATGAACACTGAAGCTTTCTTT.

The chain combines TRBV28 with TRBJ2-7, with D perhaps matching TRBD1 (6 bases). CDR1 and CDR2 from the germline V gene are MDHEN and SYDVKM. This CDR3 is 14 amino acids long. The ends were cut back, 11 bases at V and 0 bases at J, with 17 bases in the middle. The CDR3 sequence is CACEGEPNSYEQYF. The CDR3 nucleotides read TGTGCCTGTGAGGGGGAACCTAACTCCTACGAGCAGTACTTC.

This clone has only one observation. The CDR3 sequence: CAYSQGQGRTYGYTF. DNA of the CDR3: TGTGCCTACTCCCAAGGGCAGGGGAGGACCTATGGCTACACCTTC. This chain joins TRBV5-4 and TRBJ1-2; tentative D call: TRBD1 (6 bases). The CDR3 is made up of 15 amino acids. The V gene lost 10 bases and the J gene lost 4 bases, with 23 bases spanning the gap. Germline lookup yields CDR1 SGHNT and CDR2 YYREEE (reference sequence).